The 20 T cell receptor beta chains listed next were all sequenced from one sample in a study of Ad26.COV2.S vaccination and SARS-CoV-2 variants. Sample treatment: 15 to 20 received Ad26.COV2.S at low or high dose, single or two shots; about 5 received placebo; per-sample allocation not given. Material that was analyzed had been drawn on day 63 after the first vaccine or placebo injection. Produced via immunoSEQ multiplex PCR; TCRdb's table is partial and in-frame only. The table includes around 320,000 clones, roughly 91% detected once. Sequencing was performed on peripheral blood, taken in a trial of Ad26.COV2.S vaccine versus placebo. The source is a person aged 18-60 years who received the Ad26.COV2.S COVID-19 vaccine or a placebo.

This chain uses TRBV30 with TRBJ1-5, with D perhaps TRBD1 (5 bases). The CDR3 extends over 14 amino acids. V lost 1 base and J lost 2, with 9 bases in between. Germline values: CDR1 GTSNPN, CDR2 SVGIG (reference sequence). The CDR3 coding sequence is TGTGCCTGGAGTGGAGGGGTAGGCAATCAGCCCCAGCATTTT. It yields the protein CAWSGGVGNQPQHF.

V and J are TRBV14 and TRBJ2-1, with 8 bases identical to TRBD1. CDR1 is SGHDN and CDR2 is FVKESK in the germline V gene. V dropped 0 bases and J dropped 3; count of bases not matched to a gene: 1. The CDR3 extends over 15 amino acids. CDR3 in DNA: TGTGCCAGCAGCCAAGACAGGGGGCTCTACAATGAGCAGTTCTTC. It codes for CASSQDRGLYNEQFF.

This clone is a singleton in its sample. This chain links TRBV25-1 with TRBJ2-7; 8 positions agree with TRBD2. Germline CDR1 and CDR2: MGHDK and SYGVNS. V lost 1 base and J lost 1; bases outside the gene matches: 9. The CDR3 is made up of 17 amino acids. CDR3 sequence reads: CASSEFQTSGISYEQYF. CDR3 bases: TGTGCCAGCAGTGAATTCCAAACTAGCGGAATTTCCTACGAGCAGTACTTC.

Remarks on this clone: Relative to the germline gene, one junction end is altered; a read error may explain this. V and J are TRBV6-6 and TRBJ2-7, with 9 bases lining up with TRBD2. Germline V lookup: CDR1 MNHNY, CDR2 SVGAGI (reference sequence). The CDR3 has 12 residues. The CDR3 DNA follows: TGTGCCAGCAATAGCGGGGGACCCTCGATTCACTTC. Translating gives CASNSGGPSIHF.

V is TRBV2 and J is TRBJ1-2, with a possible D match to TRBD1 (6 bases). Germline loops: CDR1 SNHLY, CDR2 FYNNEI. Trimming removed 3 bases at V and 8 bases at J, with 16 bases between. The CDR3 totals 14 residues. The CDR3 sequence: CASSDLGGREGYTF. DNA of the CDR3: TGTGCCAGCAGTGATTTGGGGGGGCGTGAGGGCTACACCTTC.

The rearrangement joins TRBV29-1 to TRBJ2-2; D unclear. This CDR3 spans 12 amino acids. Germline V lookup: CDR1 SQVTM, CDR2 ANQGSEA. Trimming removed 7 bases at V and 7 bases at J, with 13 bases between. The chain's CDR3 is CSELGPNGELFF. CDR3 nucleotides: TGCAGCGAACTTGGGCCAAACGGGGAGCTGTTTTTT.

To note about this clone: The same CDR3 also results from other DNA sequences found in this sample. The chain is built from TRBV30 and TRBJ2-5; D is possibly TRBD2 (5 bases). V shed 3 bases and J shed 1 base, with 6 bases lying between them. CDR1 is GTSNPN, CDR2 SVGIG, per germline (reference sequence). This CDR3 is 12 amino acids long. The CDR3 loop is CAWRDSQETQYF. DNA of the CDR3: TGTGCCTGGAGGGACTCCCAAGAGACCCAGTACTTC.

This clone was recorded a few times. The V gene is TRBV2, the J gene TRBJ2-2; 8 positions agree with TRBD1. Unmatched junction bases numbered 2, after V lost 7 bases and J lost 1 base. The CDR3 is 14 residues long. Germline V gene data show CDR1 as SNHLY and CDR2 as FYNNEI. DNA for the CDR3: TGTGCCAGCAACGGACAGGGGAACACCGGGGAGCTGTTTTTT. This encodes CASNGQGNTGELFF. The complete variable domain, with remaining parts taken from reference TRBV2 and TRBJ2-2, reads EPEVTQTPSHQVTQMGQEVILRCVPISNHLYFYWYRQILGQKVEFLVSFYNNEISEKSEIFDDQFSVERPDGSNFTLKIRSTKLEDSAMYFCASNGQGNTGELFFGEGSRLTVL.

This chain uses TRBV5-8 with TRBJ2-5, with D perhaps matching TRBD1 (5 bases). Germline V CDR1 and CDR2: SGHTS, YDEGEE. The CDR3 has 14 amino acids. Trimming took off 4 bases at V and 2 bases at J, with 12 bases between the two ends. CDR3 sequence reads: CASSHGHIQETQYF. The CDR3 coding sequence is TGTGCCAGCAGCCACGGACACATACAAGAGACCCAGTACTTC.

The rearrangement links TRBV24-1 to TRBJ2-3; TRBD2 agrees at 12 bases. The CDR3 is 16 residues long. V lost 6 bases and J lost 3; bases outside the gene matches: 6. In germline, CDR1 is KGHDR, CDR2 SFDVKD. The CDR3: CATSPAGLAGTDTQYF. CDR3 coding DNA: TGTGCCACCAGTCCGGCTGGACTAGCGGGGACAGATACGCAGTATTTT.

The V and J genes are TRBV6-5 and TRBJ1-6; 7 bases match TRBD1. After removal of 5 bases from V and 10 bases from J, the junction contained 8 bases not matched to a gene. The germline V gene has CDR1 MNHEY and CDR2 SVGAGI. The CDR3 is made up of 14 amino acids. The CDR3, as DNA: TGTGCCAGCAGTCAGACAGGGTCAAAGTCACCCCTCCACTTT. Amino acids: CASSQTGSKSPLHF.

The rearrangement joins TRBV18 to TRBJ2-1, with a weak D call TRBD2 (7 bases). CDR3 length equals 12 residues. CDR1 is KGHSH and CDR2 is LQKENI in the germline V gene. The V end was cut by 8 bases, the J end by 12 bases, with 17 bases between. CDR3 coding DNA: TGTGCCAGCGGGGGGGGCGACGGACGGCAGTTCTTC. This gives the protein CASGGGDGRQFF.

This chain connects TRBV19 to TRBJ1-5; possibly TRBD1 for D (5 bases). The length of the CDR3 is 14 residues. Trimming stripped 5 bases from V and 0 bases from J, with 8 bases between. Germline loops: CDR1 LNHDA, CDR2 SQIVND (reference sequence). CDR3 region: CASSGDGSNQPQHF. CDR3 nucleotide sequence: TGTGCCAGTAGTGGGGACGGTAGCAATCAGCCCCAGCATTTT. The full variable domain, completed using reference TRBV19 and TRBJ1-5, is DGGITQSPKYLFRKEGQNVTLSCEQNLNHDAMYWYRQDPGQGLRLIYYSQIVNDFQKGDIAEGYSVSREKKESFPLTVTSAQKNPTAFYLCASSGDGSNQPQHFGDGTRLSIL.

This clone was observed a single time. The gene calls are TRBV6-2 or TRBV6-3 and TRBJ1-2; D remains unclear. Trimming removed 5 bases at V and 4 bases at J, with 14 bases between. Germline assignment: CDR1 MNHEY and CDR2 SVGEGT. The CDR3 has 14 amino acids. The CDR3 nucleotides are TGTGCCAGCAGTCTAGCCCTGGCGGGCTATGGCTACACCTTC. It yields the protein CASSLALAGYGYTF.

This chain connects TRBV4-1 to TRBJ2-3, with unresolved D. Trimming stripped 0 bases from V and 0 bases from J, with 10 bases between. The V gene's germline CDR1 is MGHRA and CDR2 YSYEKL. The CDR3 covers 16 residues. The CDR3: CASSQDRALSTDTQYF. The CDR3 bases are TGCGCCAGCAGCCAAGATCGAGCACTTAGCACAGATACGCAGTATTTT.

This clone was recorded a few times. The same CDR3 also results from other DNA sequences found in this sample. The rearrangement uses TRBV7-3 and TRBJ1-5; perhaps TRBD1 as D (6 bases). The length of the CDR3 is 13 residues. Trimming removed 5 bases at V and 3 bases at J, with 8 bases between. Germline V gives CDR1 SGHTA, CDR2 FQGTGA. The CDR3 sequence: CASSRGSNQPQHF. The CDR3, as DNA: TGTGCCAGCAGCAGGGGGTCCAATCAGCCCCAGCATTTT.

The V call is TRBV18, the J call TRBJ1-5, with 7 nucleotides matching TRBD1. V was pared by 3 bases and J by 2 bases, with 1 base of the junction left unmatched. CDR3 size: 14 residues. The V gene's germline CDR1 is KGHSH and CDR2 LQKENI. The CDR3 region has the DNA TGTGCCAGCTCACCCACAGGGGGCAATCAGCCCCAGCATTTT. Encoded protein: CASSPTGGNQPQHF.

The CDR3 DNA sequence: TGCAGCGCCTGGGGAGAAGAGTTAGACTCTGGAAACACCATATATTTT. It codes for CSAWGEELDSGNTIYF. The J gene is TRBJ1-3, the V gene TRBV29-1; D call uncertain. The CDR3 is 16 amino acids. The germline CDR1 and CDR2 sequences are SQVTM and ANQGSEA. Between the trimmed V and J ends, which lost 7 bases and 0 bases, there was a span of 19 bases.

V and J are TRBV6-5 and TRBJ2-5; no reliable D call. There are 15 residues in the CDR3. Germline V gene sequence: CDR1 MNHEY, CDR2 SVGAGI. V shed 4 bases and J shed 1 base, with 13 bases lying between them. CDR3 bases: TGTGCCAGCAGTTCTGGTAAAGGAATCCAAGAGACCCAGTACTTC. It translates to CASSSGKGIQETQYF.

The gene calls are TRBV5-1 and TRBJ2-2; TRBD1 matches at 9 bases. CDR1 is SGHRS and CDR2 is YFSETQ in the germline V gene. The junction had 5 bases not matched to a gene; V was cut back by 7 bases and J by 1 base. This CDR3 spans 15 amino acids. CDR3 amino acids: CASDWGQGNTGELFF. In DNA form, the CDR3 reads TGCGCCAGCGATTGGGGACAGGGGAACACCGGGGAGCTGTTTTTT. The full variable domain, rest sourced from reference TRBV5-1 and TRBJ2-2, is KAGVTQTPRYLIKTRGQQVTLSCSPISGHRSVSWYQQTPGQGLQFLFEYFSETQRNKGNFPGRFSGRQFSNSRSEMNVSTLELGDSALYLCASDWGQGNTGELFFGEGSRLTVL.